This T cell receptor beta chain was documented in a study of CD4+ T cells in melanoma. The study, taken as a whole, reports: A reported correlation linked neoantigen-specific CD4+ T cells to CD8+, macrophage and B cell function. Diverse differentiation states were reported for melanoma neoantigen-specific CD4+ T cells.

After removal of 0 bases from V and 5 bases from J, the junction contained 4 bases not matched to a gene. CDR3 length: 15 amino acids. The germline gives CDR1 SGDLS, CDR2 YYNGEE. This clone was counted a few times. Antigen unknown. The table came from immunoSEQ multiplex PCR; TCRdb's copy has only in-frame clones and leaves some out. The profile shows 17,000 or so clones, roughly 80% of them singletons. This sequence joins TRBV9 and TRBJ2-2, with 7 nucleotides matching TRBD2. The receptor comes from a human donor with melanoma. The sample consisted of cells from a culture (not recorded whether cultured in vitro). The CDR3: CASSVGEGRTGELFF. DNA of the CDR3: TGTGCCAGCAGCGTAGGGGAGGGTCGGACCGGGGAGCTGTTTTTT.